The TCR beta chain under discussion was sequenced for a study of T-cell memory formation after mild COVID-19. This CDR3 comprises 11 residues. Trimming cost V 5 bases and J 4 bases, with 9 bases left between them. The germline CDR1 and CDR2 sequences are DFQATT and SNEGSKA (reference sequence). TCRdb reanalysed the 5' RACE reads using MiXCR and keeps one entry per CDR3 protein. The sample records 270,000 or so distinct CDR3 sequences, around 17% being singletons. V is TRBV20-1 and J is TRBJ2-7, with D unclear. This TCR came from a man aged 18 to 29 who had mild COVID-19 (a few samples of this study predate the infection). Cell type and time point are not known. The sequencing input was PBMCs or a T cell subset sorted from them (not recorded which). The chain's CDR3 is CSAGFGYEQYF. The CDR3 nucleotides are TGCAGTGCTGGATTCGGGTACGAGCAGTACTTC.